These 7 T cell receptor beta chains were sequenced from one sample in a study of glioma-infiltrating T cells after dendritic cell vaccination. The data were produced by immunoSEQ multiplex PCR, yet TCRdb's version contains in-frame clones alone and is incomplete. The sample lists about 50,000 clones; about 85% were seen once. Here the sequenced sample was blood, taken before dendritic cell vaccination. All receptors come from a human donor with glioblastoma.

The chain combines TRBV5-4 with TRBJ1-2; D is perhaps TRBD1 (6 bases). Germline V CDR1 and CDR2: SGHNT, YYREEE (reference sequence). This CDR3 is built from 14 residues. V gave up 4 bases and J gave up 4 bases, with 14 bases separating them. The CDR3 spells CASSVTGWSYGYTF. CDR3 coding DNA: TGTGCCAGCAGCGTCACAGGGTGGTCCTATGGCTACACCTTC.

The chain couples TRBV11-3 to TRBJ1-6, with TRBD1 matching 9 bases. CDR1 is SGHNT, CDR2 YENEEA, per germline. The CDR3 contains 17 residues. V shed 5 bases, J shed 4 bases, and the junction held 9 bases outside the gene matches. The CDR3 bases are TGTGCCAGCAGCCTCAGCGTCGGGACAGGGTATAATTCACCCCTCCACTTT. Residues: CASSLSVGTGYNSPLHF.

The count of this clone is one. This sequence joins TRBV2 and TRBJ1-1; the D is unclear. Trimming cost V 7 bases and J 2 bases, with 14 bases left between them. Germline V lookup: CDR1 SNHLY, CDR2 FYNNEI. The CDR3 loop spans 14 amino acids. The CDR3 nucleotides are TGTGCCAGCAACTATGGTCAGCCAAACACTGAAGCTTTCTTT. Translated, it gives CASNYGQPNTEAFF.

The rearrangement joins TRBV5-1 to TRBJ1-3; D unclear. Germline loops: CDR1 SGHRS, CDR2 YFSETQ. V was cut by 6 bases and J by 1 base, with 8 bases left in between. The CDR3 runs 13 residues. In DNA form, the CDR3 reads TGCGCCAGCACGGAGAAATCTGGAAACACCATATATTTT. This gives the protein CASTEKSGNTIYF.

The gene calls are TRBV30 and TRBJ1-1; D possibly corresponds to TRBD1 (6 bases). Germline V gene lookup returns CDR1 GTSNPN and CDR2 SVGIG (reference sequence). Trimming stripped 3 bases from V and 5 bases from J, with 13 bases between. The CDR3 has 13 residues. The CDR3 coding sequence is TGTGCCTGGAGCCTAGTAGGGGGTACTGAAGCTTTCTTT. Translated, it gives CAWSLVGGTEAFF.

The sample holds one count of this clone. This chain uses TRBV7-3 with TRBJ1-6; 11 nucleotides agree with TRBD1. This CDR3 is 15 amino acids long. The V and J ends lost 5 bases and 10 bases, in that order; junction bases with no gene match: 7. In germline, CDR1 is SGHTA, CDR2 FQGTGA. The CDR3 loop reads CASSLGTGGQSPLHF. The CDR3 DNA reads TGTGCCAGCAGCCTAGGGACAGGGGGACAGTCACCCCTCCACTTT. Full variable domain (outside the CDR3, taken from reference TRBV7-3 and TRBJ1-6): GAGVSQTPSNKVTEKGKYVELRCDPISGHTALYWYRQSLGQGPEFLIYFQGTGAADDSGLPNDRFFAVRPEGSVSTLKIQRTERGDSAVYLCASSLGTGGQSPLHFGNGTRLTVT.

The CDR3 DNA is TGTGCCAGCAGTGGCTCACAGGGTAGGACTGAAGCTTTCTTT. It specifies CASSGSQGRTEAFF. V and J are TRBV2 and TRBJ1-1; tentative D call: TRBD1 (6 bases). CDR3 length: 14 amino acids. Germline V gene data show CDR1 as SNHLY and CDR2 as FYNNEI. V was pared by 4 bases and J by 5 bases, with 14 bases between.